These T cell receptor beta chains were read from a single sample in a study of blood T cell repertoires in COVID-19. TCRdb keeps only in-frame clones here, not all; method: immunoSEQ multiplex PCR. The sample shows about 49,000 clones, 68% of them seen only once. The sequenced sample was peripheral blood. The receptors come from a woman in her sixties or seventies with acute or convalescent COVID-19. CDR3s include the opening cysteine and the closing phenylalanine or tryptophan. D genes are given only for firm matches. The size field is filled for only some rows; it gives once, few, many or a size class.

TRBJ1-2,NA,TRBV5-1,NA,CASSQRPGAGGGYTF,TGCGCCAGCAGCCAACGCCCGGGAGCCGGCGGTGGCTACACCTTC
TRBJ2-7,TRBD2,TRBV2,NA,CASGDWRGTYEQYF,TGTGCCAGCGGAGACTGGCGGGGGACCTACGAGCAGTACTTC
TRBJ1-6,NA,TRBV6-1,NA,CASSDKIRGGRNSPLHF,TGTGCCAGCAGTGATAAAATCAGGGGAGGGCGTAATTCACCCCTCCACTTT
TRBJ1-2,NA,TRBV3-1/TRBV3-2,few,CASSPTTGSSDGYTF,TGTGCCAGCAGCCCGACGACAGGTTCAAGTGATGGCTACACCTTC
TRBJ2-5,TRBD2,TRBV7-8,NA,CASSLAFLAGGEETQYF,TGTGCCAGCAGCTTAGCCTTCCTAGCGGGAGGGGAGGAGACCCAGTACTTC
TRBJ2-5,NA,TRBV4-2,NA,CASSSHGTLQETQYF,TGTGCCAGCAGCTCCCATGGGACTTTGCAAGAGACCCAGTACTTC
TRBJ1-2,NA,TRBV18,few,CASSPPSGPNGYTF,TGTGCCAGCTCACCACCGTCGGGTCCCAATGGCTACACCTTC
TRBJ2-5,TRBD2,TRBV12-3/TRBV12-4,NA,CASRTSGDETQYF,TGTGCCAGCAGAACTAGCGGGGATGAGACCCAGTACTTC
TRBJ2-1,TRBD2,TRBV27,NA,CASRIRLAGGLRNEQFF,TGTGCCAGCAGAATACGACTAGCGGGGGGGCTTCGGAATGAGCAGTTCTTC
TRBJ2-5,TRBD2,TRBV5-6,NA,CASSLRTSGRRSETQYF,TGTGCCAGCAGCCTAAGGACTAGCGGGAGGAGGTCGGAGACCCAGTACTTC
TRBJ2-5,NA,TRBV7-8,many,CASSSRQTQETQYF,TGTGCCAGCAGCTCCCGACAGACCCAAGAGACCCAGTACTTC
TRBJ1-3,NA,TRBV11-2,NA,CASSLDHSGNTIYF,TGTGCCAGCAGCTTAGACCACTCTGGAAACACCATATATTTT
TRBJ1-4,TRBD1,TRBV30,NA,CASDRGQGEKLFF,TGTGCCTCGGACAGGGGTCAGGGCGAAAAACTGTTTTTT
TRBJ2-1,NA,TRBV3-1/TRBV3-2,NA,CASSSQPNSYNEQFF,TGTGCCAGCAGCAGCCAACCGAACTCCTACAATGAGCAGTTCTTC
TRBJ1-5,NA,TRBV19,NA,CASSTPLDRKQPQHF,TGTGCCAGTAGTACCCCCCTTGACAGGAAGCAGCCCCAGCATTTT
TRBJ1-2,NA,TRBV29-1,NA,CSVDGPYTNYGYTF,TGCAGCGTTGATGGGCCTTACACGAACTATGGCTACACCTTC
TRBJ2-3,TRBD2,TRBV3-1/TRBV3-2,NA,CASSQEDSGRRTDTQYF,TGTGCCAGCAGCCAAGAAGATAGCGGGAGACGCACAGATACGCAGTATTTT
TRBJ1-5,NA,TRBV27,NA,CASSLYGGDASNQPQHF,TGTGCCAGCAGTTTATATGGGGGGGACGCGAGCAATCAGCCCCAGCATTTT
TRBJ1-1,NA,TRBV6-5,NA,CASSYAAGYEAFF,TGTGCCAGCTCCTATGCCGCGGGGTATGAAGCTTTCTTT
TRBJ1-2,TRBD1,TRBV19,NA,CASSTSPGQGNYGYTF,TGTGCCAGTAGTACTTCCCCCGGACAGGGGAACTATGGCTACACCTTC
TRBJ1-2,NA,TRBV6-1,NA,CASSEEGWTANYGYTF,TGTGCCAGCAGTGAGGAGGGGTGGACCGCTAACTATGGCTACACCTTC
TRBJ2-2,TRBD2,TRBV3-1/TRBV3-2,NA,CASSQAMAGGTTGELFF,TGTGCCAGCAGCCAAGCCATGGCGGGGGGAACCACCGGGGAGCTGTTTTTT
TRBJ1-4,NA,TRBV19,NA,CASRGTRGFREKLFF,TGTGCCAGTAGGGGGACCAGGGGTTTTCGCGAAAAACTGTTTTTT
TRBJ2-3,NA,TRBV4-3,NA,CASSQDYPYTQYF,TGCGCCAGCAGCCAAGATTATCCGTATACGCAGTATTTT
TRBJ1-2,NA,TRBV21-1,once,CASTKAGNNYGYTF,TGTGCCAGCACCAAGGCAGGGAATAACTATGGCTACACCTTC
TRBJ1-6,NA,TRBV7-2,NA,CASSWQQGWSPLHF,TGTGCCAGCAGCTGGCAACAGGGTTGGTCACCCCTCCACTTT
TRBJ2-5,NA,TRBV28,NA,CASSSPTTARTTQETQYF,TGTGCCAGCAGTTCTCCGACGACAGCGCGTACCACTCAAGAGACCCAGTACTTC
TRBJ2-5,TRBD2,TRBV10-3,NA,CAISEPSGLETQYF,TGTGCCATCAGTGAGCCTAGCGGTCTCGAGACCCAGTACTTC
TRBJ1-4,NA,TRBV11-2,NA,CASSRTDRIATNEKLFF,TGTGCCAGCAGCCGTACCGACAGGATTGCAACTAATGAAAAACTGTTTTTT
TRBJ1-1,TRBD1,TRBV3-1/TRBV3-2,NA,CASSLKDRGTEAFF,TGTGCCAGCAGCCTTAAAGACAGGGGGACTGAAGCTTTCTTT
TRBJ1-1,NA,TRBV28,NA,CASSRSVNTEAFF,TGTGCCAGCAGTCGGAGCGTGAACACTGAAGCTTTCTTT
TRBJ2-7,TRBD2,TRBV5-1,NA,CASSSGLGDEQYF,TGCGCCAGCAGCTCGGGACTAGGGGACGAGCAGTACTTC
TRBJ1-1,TRBD1,TRBV3-1/TRBV3-2,NA,CASSRNSLTGGEAFF,TGTGCCAGCAGCCGCAATTCATTGACAGGGGGCGAAGCTTTCTTT
TRBJ2-7,TRBD1,TRBV6-5,NA,CASSYSWDRDHEQYF,TGTGCCAGCAGTTACTCCTGGGACAGGGACCACGAGCAGTACTTC
TRBJ2-5,TRBD2,TRBV5-1,NA,CASSQRGEETQYF,TGCGCCAGCAGCCAGCGGGGTGAAGAGACCCAGTACTTC
TRBJ2-2,TRBD1,TRBV7-3,NA,CASSWTPGQGWSGELFF,TGTGCCAGCAGCTGGACCCCGGGACAGGGATGGTCCGGGGAGCTGTTTTTT
TRBJ2-2,NA,TRBV9,NA,CASSATHSSLSGELFF,TGTGCCAGCAGCGCCACCCACTCTAGTTTGAGCGGGGAGCTGTTTTTT
TRBJ1-1,NA,TRBV7-9,few,CASSFVRVDTEAFF,TGTGCCAGCAGCTTCGTCAGGGTAGACACTGAAGCTTTCTTT
TRBJ1-4,NA,TRBV12-3/TRBV12-4,few,CASSLTEGEKLFF,TGTGCCAGCAGTTTAACAGAAGGAGAAAAACTGTTTTTT
TRBJ2-7,NA,TRBV5-5,NA,CASSFTVNRGSEQYF,TGTGCCAGCAGCTTTACCGTCAATCGGGGAAGCGAGCAGTACTTC
TRBJ2-1,TRBD2,TRBV5-1,NA,CASSLGLAGMDNEQFF,TGCGCCAGCAGCTTGGGACTAGCGGGAATGGACAATGAGCAGTTCTTC
TRBJ2-1,NA,TRBV7-9,NA,CASSPRFTSSYNEQFF,TGTGCCAGCAGCCCTAGATTCACCTCCTCCTACAATGAGCAGTTCTTC
TRBJ2-3,TRBD2,TRBV6-5,NA,CASRRGGLPDTQYF,TGTGCCAGCAGGCGGGGGGGCCTCCCAGATACGCAGTATTTT
TRBJ2-5,TRBD2,TRBV2,NA,CASSKLAGGYQETQYF,TGTGCCAGCAGTAAACTAGCGGGGGGGTACCAAGAGACCCAGTACTTC
TRBJ2-2,NA,TRBV9,few,CASSVSFGQPNTGELFF,TGTGCCAGCAGCGTGTCTTTCGGACAGCCGAACACCGGGGAGCTGTTTTTT
TRBJ2-5,NA,TRBV25-1,NA,CASSEQGTMGQETQYF,TGTGCCAGCAGTGAACAGGGTACCATGGGGCAAGAGACCCAGTACTTC